The clone carrying this T cell receptor beta chain was seen a few times. The target antigen is unknown. Trimming pared 5 bases from V and 2 bases from J, leaving 18 bases between. The CDR3 runs 16 residues. Unique molecular identifiers were incorporated during preparation of the TCRbeta library. Via MiXCR, TCRdb re-called the PCR reads, giving one row per CDR3 protein. The sample has 700,000 to 850,000 distinct CDR3 sequences, under 20% seen once. The record originates from a study of T-cell reconstitution after alpha-beta-depleted transplantation in children. General study findings and limits: Reportedly, roughly two months post-transplant, alpha-beta T cells arose from several hundred expanded graft clones. The study traced high day-60 TCRbeta diversity in some patients to surviving recipient T cells and thymic progenitors. Newly produced T cells mostly accounted for T-cell counts and diversity one year post-transplant.

J is TRBJ2-5 and V is TRBV12-3 or TRBV12-4, with D possibly called TRBD1 or TRBD2 (5 bases each). Sequenced material: PBMCs, mostly from graft donor cells, taken 360 days after TCRalphabeta/CD19-depleted stem cell transplant. This clonotype was obtained from a male patient aged 10-17 years who had a stem cell transplant for acute lymphoblastic leukemia, so the T cells may come from the graft donor. CDR3 in amino acids: CASSPQGPGIQETQYF. CDR3 in DNA: TGTGCCAGCAGTCCTCAGGGACCGGGGATTCAAGAGACCCAGTACTTC.